The 19 T cell receptor beta chains below all came from one sample that was sequenced in a study of CD8 T cells in Susac syndrome. RNA, at about 0.45 to 1 ug, was reverse transcribed with random hexamers. Each CDR3 protein gets one entry after TCRdb re-called the immunoSEQ multiplex PCR reads with MiXCR. In the table there are about 130,000 distinct CDR3 sequences, around 94% of which are singletons. The sample was CD4+ T cells from PBMCs. The receptors were gathered from a human donor with multiple sclerosis.

The chain has TRBV29-1 and TRBJ2-2, with D unresolved. The V gene lost 6 bases and the J gene lost 0 bases, with 14 bases spanning the gap. This CDR3 region has 15 residues. The germline V gene encodes CDR1 SQVTM and CDR2 ANQGSEA. The chain's CDR3 is CSVRRWGTNTGELFF. The CDR3 DNA reads as TGCAGCGTCCGACGATGGGGAACGAACACCGGGGAGCTGTTTTTT.

This chain links TRBV24-1 with TRBJ2-1, with 12 bases matching TRBD2. This CDR3 is 16 amino acids long. The germline V gene encodes CDR1 KGHDR and CDR2 SFDVKD. Trimming removed 4 bases from V and 5 bases from J; junction bases left unmatched: 5. CDR3: CATSDRRTSGNNEQFF. CDR3 coding DNA: TGTGCCACCAGTGACCGGAGGACTAGCGGGAACAATGAGCAGTTCTTC.

This chain links TRBV20-1 with TRBJ2-3; 9 bases are a match to TRBD2. The CDR3 contains 16 residues. Germline trimming cut 0 bases from V and 3 bases from J; bases unmatched to any gene: 7. Germline V gives CDR1 DFQATT, CDR2 SNEGSKA (reference sequence). CDR3 coding DNA: TGCAGTGCTAGAGAAGGGGCTAGCGGGAAGACAGATACGCAGTATTTT. Translation: CSAREGASGKTDTQYF.

The gene calls are TRBV23-1 and TRBJ1-1; a possible D gene is TRBD1 (6 bases). TRBV23-1 is designated an ORF whose function remains uncertain. This CDR3 is 13 amino acids long. The CDR3 region has the DNA TGCGCAAAAACCCCAAAGGGGGACACTGAAGCTTTCTTT. It yields the protein CAKTPKGDTEAFF.

The CDR3 protein is CASSLMGNQPQHF. The CDR3 DNA reads as TGTGCCAGCAGCCTCATGGGCAATCAGCCCCAGCATTTT. The chain joins TRBV3-1 to TRBJ1-5, with no clear D. V was shortened by 4 bases and J by 2 bases, with 6 bases between the two germline ends. The length of the CDR3 is 13 residues. Germline CDR1 LGHDT, CDR2 YNNKEL (reference sequence).

The table lists this clonotype with a count of one. The chain is built from TRBV5-4 and TRBJ2-1; 12 bases align to TRBD2. The V segment lost 3 bases and the J segment 8 bases; nucleotides outside the gene matches: 6. Germline CDR1 reads SGHNT; CDR2 reads YYREEE (reference sequence). The CDR3 has 15 amino acids. CDR3 nucleotides: TGTGCCAGCAGCTCCCCTAGCGGGAGGGCCGATGAGCAGTTCTTC. This gives the protein CASSSPSGRADEQFF.

The J gene is TRBJ1-2, the V gene TRBV7-9, with D tentatively TRBD1 (5 bases). CDR1 and CDR2 (germline): SEHNR, FQNEAQ (reference sequence). CDR3 length: 16 residues. Trimming took 5 bases from V and 7 from J, leaving 23 bases between them. CDR3 protein: CASSRLAGGGSSGYTF. CDR3 nucleotide sequence: TGTGCCAGCAGCCGACTAGCGGGGGGGGGAAGTTCTGGCTACACCTTC.

The rearrangement uses TRBV5-1 and TRBJ2-7, with D unclear. The CDR3 covers 15 residues. Germline CDR1 SGHRS, CDR2 YFSETQ. Between the trimmed V and J ends, which lost 3 bases and 2 bases, there was a span of 15 bases. CDR3 residues: CASSSNTGSTYEQYF. The CDR3 DNA follows: TGCGCCAGCAGCTCGAACACCGGATCTACCTACGAGCAGTACTTC.

The chain employs TRBV20-1 and TRBJ2-7, with unresolved D. Trimming cost V 1 base and J 7 bases, with 8 bases left between them. The germline V gene encodes CDR1 DFQATT and CDR2 SNEGSKA (reference sequence). The CDR3 loop spans 11 amino acids. The CDR3 here is CSARAEREQYF. DNA for the CDR3: TGCAGTGCTAGAGCGGAGCGAGAGCAGTACTTC.

This chain joins TRBV27 and TRBJ2-7, with D possibly TRBD1 on 5 matching bases. The CDR3 is 14 amino acids. Trimming left V 5 bases short and J 5 bases short, with 16 bases between. Germline CDR1 and CDR2: MNHEY and SMNVEV (reference sequence). This chain's CDR3 is CASSTRKGSHEQYF. The CDR3 nucleotides read TGTGCCAGCAGTACTCGCAAGGGGTCCCACGAGCAGTACTTC.

This clonotype was recorded only once. This sequence joins TRBV27 and TRBJ1-4; 7 positions agree with TRBD1. Germline CDR1 is MNHEY and CDR2 is SMNVEV (reference sequence). Trimming took 5 bases from V and 8 from J; bases not matched to a gene: 11. The CDR3 sequence is 15 residues long. CDR3 in amino acids: CASSPRGAGREKLFF. DNA for the CDR3: TGTGCCAGCAGTCCCAGGGGGGCCGGTCGGGAAAAACTGTTTTTT.

The rearrangement joins TRBV7-3 to TRBJ2-1; 9 bases map to TRBD1. The V gene end was trimmed by 0 bases and the J gene end by 3 bases; junction bases not matched to a gene: 0. Germline V lookup: CDR1 SGHTA, CDR2 FQGTGA. The CDR3 covers 15 residues. The CDR3 spells CASSLTGQGYNEQFF. The CDR3 region has the DNA TGTGCCAGCAGCTTAACGGGACAGGGCTACAATGAGCAGTTCTTC.

The gene calls are TRBV3-1 and TRBJ1-2; D may be TRBD1 (5 bases). The CDR3 covers 15 residues. V shed 0 bases and J shed 4 bases, with 12 bases lying between them. The germline V gene has CDR1 LGHDT and CDR2 YNNKEL (reference sequence). CDR3 loop: CASSQDSQGTYGYTF. DNA of the CDR3: TGTGCCAGCAGCCAAGATTCGCAGGGTACCTATGGCTACACCTTC.

This sequence joins TRBV6-5 and TRBJ2-2; 10 bases line up with TRBD1. Germline V CDR1 and CDR2: MNHEY, SVGAGI. The CDR3 covers 15 residues. Trimming took 2 bases from V and 5 from J; bases not matched to a gene: 2. This CDR3 is CASSYDRGRTGELFF. In nucleotides, the CDR3 is TGTGCCAGCAGTTACGACAGGGGGCGAACCGGGGAGCTGTTTTTT.

The V call is TRBV7-2, the J call TRBJ2-1; no reliable D call. Germline values: CDR1 SGHTA, CDR2 FQGNSA. The V gene lost 3 bases and the J gene lost 3 bases, with 3 bases spanning the gap. The length of the CDR3 is 12 residues. The CDR3 region is CASSFRYNEQFF. DNA for the CDR3: TGTGCCAGCAGCTTTCGCTACAATGAGCAGTTCTTC.

The rearrangement links TRBV7-2 to TRBJ2-5, with 7 bases that match TRBD1. V shed 2 bases, J shed 2 bases, and the junction held 8 bases outside the gene matches. This CDR3 has 16 amino acids. Germline CDR1 SGHTA, CDR2 FQGNSA. CDR3 sequence (DNA): TGTGCCAGCAGCTTAAGTGTGGCAGGGGGACAAGAGACCCAGTACTTC. Translating gives CASSLSVAGGQETQYF. Filled out from reference TRBV7-2 and TRBJ2-5, the complete variable domain reads GAGVSQSPSNKVTEKGKDVELRCDPISGHTALYWYRQSLGQGLEFLIYFQGNSAPDKSGLPSDRFSAERTGGSVSTLTIQRTQQEDSAVYLCASSLSVAGGQETQYFGPGTRLLVL.

V gene TRBV20-1 combines with J gene TRBJ2-3; D not resolved. CDR1 DFQATT and CDR2 SNEGSKA come from the germline V gene (reference sequence). The length of the CDR3 is 13 residues. Trimming cost V 5 bases and J 1 base, with 10 bases left between them. The CDR3 DNA reads as TGCAGTGCTCTCCCCCCGCGCACAGATACGCAGTATTTT. Residues: CSALPPRTDTQYF.

The chain recombines TRBV6-1 with TRBJ1-3; TRBD1 might be the D (5 bases). The CDR3 totals 17 residues. Germline CDR1 MNHNS, CDR2 SASEGT. The V end was cut by 5 bases, the J end by 0 bases, with 17 bases between. The CDR3 DNA reads TGTGCCAGCAGTACCCTCACTACAGGTTACTCTGGAAACACCATATATTTT. It encodes CASSTLTTGYSGNTIYF.

The J gene is TRBJ2-5, the V gene TRBV5-1; D might be TRBD1 or TRBD2, each matching 5 bases. V lost 3 bases to trimming and J lost 4 bases, with 19 bases between them. The CDR3 sequence is 16 residues long. Germline lookup yields CDR1 SGHRS and CDR2 YFSETQ. The CDR3, as DNA: TGCGCCAGCAGCTGGGGGACGAGGGGATCAGTAGAGACCCAGTACTTC. Translated, it gives CASSWGTRGSVETQYF.